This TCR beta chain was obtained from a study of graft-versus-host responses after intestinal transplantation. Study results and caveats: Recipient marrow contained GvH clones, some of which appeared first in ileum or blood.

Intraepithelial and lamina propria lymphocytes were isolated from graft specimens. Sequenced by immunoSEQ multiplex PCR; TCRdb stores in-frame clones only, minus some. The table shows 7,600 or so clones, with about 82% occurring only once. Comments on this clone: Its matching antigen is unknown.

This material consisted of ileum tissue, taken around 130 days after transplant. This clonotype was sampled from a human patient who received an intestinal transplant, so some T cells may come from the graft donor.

The CDR3: CASRGGTRKSTEAFF. For the CDR3, the DNA is TGTGCCAGCAGAGGAGGGACGAGGAAGAGCACTGAAGCTTTCTTT. The chain has TRBV6-5 and TRBJ1-1; possibly TRBD1 for D (5 bases). V was cut by 6 bases and J by 4 bases, with 18 bases left in between. Germline V gives CDR1 MNHEY, CDR2 SVGAGI. The CDR3 covers 15 residues.